In this sample, the clone carrying this TCR beta chain turned up a few times. This sample is drawn from a study of blood T cells in healthy people across ages. A J-beta primer mix and a sample-barcoded 5' primer were used in a second PCR of about 7 to 11 cycles. Each CDR3 protein is one row after TCRdb ran MiXCR on the 5' RACE reads. The sample holds approximately 1.5 million distinct CDR3 sequences, roughly a third seen once. The CDR3 covers 15 residues. J was trimmed by 0 bases and V by 5 bases; bases with no gene match: 6. Per the germline V gene, CDR1 is SGHTA and CDR2 is FQGNSA. Around 9 milliliters of peripheral blood were drawn from each donor into EDTA-treated tubes.

The J gene is TRBJ1-1, the V gene TRBV7-2; 7 bases are a match to TRBD1. The specimen was blood. This receptor was taken from a woman between 25 and 40 years old in good health. The CDR3 spells CASSPTGLMNTEAFF. The CDR3 DNA reads TGTGCCAGCAGCCCGACAGGGCTGATGAACACTGAAGCTTTCTTT.